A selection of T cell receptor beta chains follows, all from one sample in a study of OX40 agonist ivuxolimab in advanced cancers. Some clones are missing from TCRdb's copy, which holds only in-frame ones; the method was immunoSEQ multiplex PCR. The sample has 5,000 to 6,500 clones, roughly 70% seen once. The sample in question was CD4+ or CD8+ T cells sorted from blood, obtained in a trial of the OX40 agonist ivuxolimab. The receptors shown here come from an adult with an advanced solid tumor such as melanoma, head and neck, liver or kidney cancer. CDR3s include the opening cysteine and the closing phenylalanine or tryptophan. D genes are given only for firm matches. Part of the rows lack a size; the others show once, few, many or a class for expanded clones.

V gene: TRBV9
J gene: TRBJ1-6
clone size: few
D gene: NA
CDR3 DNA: TGTGCCAGCAGCGTAGAGGCCGGTCCTAACGCGTATTCACCCCTCCACTTT
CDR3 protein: CASSVEAGPNAYSPLHF

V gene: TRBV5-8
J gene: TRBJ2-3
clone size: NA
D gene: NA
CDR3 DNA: TGTGCCAGCAGCTTGACTAGCAAAAGCACAGATACGCAGTATTTT
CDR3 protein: CASSLTSKSTDTQYF

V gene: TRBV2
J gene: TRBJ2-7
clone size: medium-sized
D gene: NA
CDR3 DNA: TGTGCCAGCAGTGAAGCAACCAGGTTGAACGAGCAGTACTTC
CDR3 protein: CASSEATRLNEQYF

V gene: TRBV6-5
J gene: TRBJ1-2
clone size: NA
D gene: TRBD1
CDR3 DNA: TGTGCCAGCAGTTCGCGGGGGACAGGGGCTCCCTATGGCTACACCTTC
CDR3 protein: CASSSRGTGAPYGYTF

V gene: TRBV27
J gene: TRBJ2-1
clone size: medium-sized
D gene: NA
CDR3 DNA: TGTGCCAGCAGAAGGGGCGGGGTGAACAATGAGCAGTTCTTC
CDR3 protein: CASRRGGVNNEQFF

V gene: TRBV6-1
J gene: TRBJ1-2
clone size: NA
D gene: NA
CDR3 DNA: TGTGCCACCCGGTATCAGGCTGGCTACACCTTC
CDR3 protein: CATRYQAGYTF

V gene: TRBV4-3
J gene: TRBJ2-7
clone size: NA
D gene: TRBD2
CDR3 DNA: TGCGCCAGCAGCCAAGGGGCGACGGGGGGCTACGAGCAGTACTTC
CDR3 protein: CASSQGATGGYEQYF

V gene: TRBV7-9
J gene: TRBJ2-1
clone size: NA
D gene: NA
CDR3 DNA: TGTGCCAGCAGCCCCCGACCCAGGGACAATGAGCAGTTCTTC
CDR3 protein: CASSPRPRDNEQFF

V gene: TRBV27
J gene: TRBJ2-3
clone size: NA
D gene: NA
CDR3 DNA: TGTGCCAGCAGTTTCTCTGATAGCACAGATACGCAGTATTTT
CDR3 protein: CASSFSDSTDTQYF

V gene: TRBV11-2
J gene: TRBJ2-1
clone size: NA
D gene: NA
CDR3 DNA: TGTGCCAGCAGCTCCGGGACTGGGGTTTACAATGAGCAGTTCTTC
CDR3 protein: CASSSGTGVYNEQFF

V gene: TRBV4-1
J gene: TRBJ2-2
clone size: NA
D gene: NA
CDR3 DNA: TGCGCCAGCAGCCAATACGGGGGTGGGCCCACCGGGGAGCTGTTTTTT
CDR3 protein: CASSQYGGGPTGELFF

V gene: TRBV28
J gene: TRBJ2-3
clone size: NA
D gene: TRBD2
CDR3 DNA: TGTGCCAGCTTACTAGCGATCGATGGTTCAGATACGCAGTATTTT
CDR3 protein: CASLLAIDGSDTQYF

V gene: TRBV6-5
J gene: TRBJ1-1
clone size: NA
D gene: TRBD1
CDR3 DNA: TGTGCCAGCAGCTTGGACAGGGCGTCCACTGAAGCTTTCTTT
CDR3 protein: CASSLDRASTEAFF

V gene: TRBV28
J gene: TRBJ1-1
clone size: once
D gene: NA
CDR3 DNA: TGTGCCAGCAGTTATTTGTACATGAACACTGAAGCTTTCTTT
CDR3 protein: CASSYLYMNTEAFF

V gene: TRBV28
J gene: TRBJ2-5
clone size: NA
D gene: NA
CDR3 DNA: TGTGCCAGCAGCCCCCGGGGCTCGTACCAAGAGACCCAGTACTTC
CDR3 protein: CASSPRGSYQETQYF

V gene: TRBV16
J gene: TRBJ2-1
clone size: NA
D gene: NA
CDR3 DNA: TGTGCCAGCACCATTCTCTCCTACAATGAGCAGTTCTTC
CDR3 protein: CASTILSYNEQFF

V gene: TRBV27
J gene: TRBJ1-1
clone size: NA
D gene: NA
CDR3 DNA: TGTGCCAGCAGTTTTTACGTGGGTACTGAAGCTTTCTTT
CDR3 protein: CASSFYVGTEAFF

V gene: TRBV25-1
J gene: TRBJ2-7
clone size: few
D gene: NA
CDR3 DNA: TGTGCCAGCAGCGACGGTTACGAGCAGTACTTC
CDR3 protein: CASSDGYEQYF

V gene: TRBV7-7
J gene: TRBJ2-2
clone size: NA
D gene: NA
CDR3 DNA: TGTGCTAGCAGCTTAACCCTAGGGGGGACCGGGGAGCTGTTTTTT
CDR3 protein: CASSLTLGGTGELFF

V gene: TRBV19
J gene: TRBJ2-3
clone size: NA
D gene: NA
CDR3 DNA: TGTGCCAGTAGTTTCCATACTGAAGGCACAGATACGCAGTATTTT
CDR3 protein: CASSFHTEGTDTQYF

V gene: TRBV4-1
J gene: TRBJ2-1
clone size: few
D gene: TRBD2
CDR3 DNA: TGCGCCAGCAGCCAAGCCGGGACTAGCGGAAACAACGAGGGGCAGTTCTTC
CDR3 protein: CASSQAGTSGNNEGQFF

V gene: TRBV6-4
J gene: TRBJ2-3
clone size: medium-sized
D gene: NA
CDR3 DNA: TGTGCCAGCAGTGACTCAGGGGGTGGCACAGATACGCAGTATTTT
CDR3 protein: CASSDSGGGTDTQYF

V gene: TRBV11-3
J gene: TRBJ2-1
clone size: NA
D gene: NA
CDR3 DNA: TGTGCCAGCAGCCCCCGGGTAGCGGCCACCTACAATGAGCAGTTCTTC
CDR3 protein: CASSPRVAATYNEQFF

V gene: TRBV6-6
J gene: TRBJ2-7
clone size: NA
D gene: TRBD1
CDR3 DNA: TGTGCCAGCAGGGGACAGGGCTTCGGCGAGCAGTACTTC
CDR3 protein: CASRGQGFGEQYF

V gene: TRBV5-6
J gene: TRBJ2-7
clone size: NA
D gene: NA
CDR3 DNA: TGTGCCAGCAGCTTGGGCGGGGATTTCTACGAGCAGTACTTC
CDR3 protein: CASSLGGDFYEQYF

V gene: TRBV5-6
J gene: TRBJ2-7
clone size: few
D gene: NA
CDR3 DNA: TGTGCCAGCAGCTTTGGGGGAACAACCTACGAGCAGTACTTC
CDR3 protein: CASSFGGTTYEQYF

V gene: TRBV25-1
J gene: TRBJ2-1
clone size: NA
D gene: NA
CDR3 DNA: TGTGCCAGCAGTGACCCGAGTAGCGGCCTCTACAATGAGCAGTTCTTC
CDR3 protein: CASSDPSSGLYNEQFF

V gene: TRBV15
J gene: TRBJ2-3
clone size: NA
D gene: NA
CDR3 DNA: TGTGCCACCAGCCGGTTAGGCACAGATACGCAGTATTTT
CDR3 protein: CATSRLGTDTQYF

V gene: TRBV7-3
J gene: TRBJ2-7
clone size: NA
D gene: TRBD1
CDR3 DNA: TGTGCCAGCAGCTTAGGGACAGGGGGCCTTGCCTCCTACGAGCAGTACTTC
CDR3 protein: CASSLGTGGLASYEQYF

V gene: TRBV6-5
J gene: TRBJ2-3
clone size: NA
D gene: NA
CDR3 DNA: TGTGCCAGCAGAGGTAGCGGCGGTGCAGATACGCAGTATTTT
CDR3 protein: CASRGSGGADTQYF

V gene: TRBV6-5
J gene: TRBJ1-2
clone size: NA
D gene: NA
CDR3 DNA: TGTGCCAGCAGCCCTAATAGAGGGGGCTATGGCTACACCTTC
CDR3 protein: CASSPNRGGYGYTF

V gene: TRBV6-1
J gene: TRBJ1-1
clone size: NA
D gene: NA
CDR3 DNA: TGTGCCAGCAGTGAAGCGCCCGACACCGAAGCTTTCTTT
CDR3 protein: CASSEAPDTEAFF

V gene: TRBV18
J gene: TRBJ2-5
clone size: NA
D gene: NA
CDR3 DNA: TGTGCCAGCTCACCACCTTATTCTAGCGAGATCGACTACCCACTTGAGACCCAGTACTTC
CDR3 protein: CASSPPYSSEIDYPLETQYF

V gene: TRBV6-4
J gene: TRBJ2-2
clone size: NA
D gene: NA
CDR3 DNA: TGTGCCAGCAGTGACGTCGACACCGGGGAGCTGTTTTTT
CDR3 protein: CASSDVDTGELFF

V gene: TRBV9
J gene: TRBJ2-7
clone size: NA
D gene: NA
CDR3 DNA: TGTGCCAGCAGCGCGCGGGGTACCCCTAGCCACGAGCAGTACTTC
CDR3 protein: CASSARGTPSHEQYF

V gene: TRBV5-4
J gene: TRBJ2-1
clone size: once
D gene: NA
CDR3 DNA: TGTGCCAGCAGCTATTCTTTACAGGGAGGGAGCTCCTACAATGAGCAGTTCTTC
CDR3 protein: CASSYSLQGGSSYNEQFF

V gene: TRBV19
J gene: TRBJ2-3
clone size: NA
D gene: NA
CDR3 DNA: TGTGCCAGTAACAGGGCGGGTAGAGATACGCAGTATTTT
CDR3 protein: CASNRAGRDTQYF

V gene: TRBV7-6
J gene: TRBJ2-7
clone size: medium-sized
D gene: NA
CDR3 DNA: TGTGCCAGCAGTCCCGGGCCCAACTACGAGCAGTACTTC
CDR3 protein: CASSPGPNYEQYF

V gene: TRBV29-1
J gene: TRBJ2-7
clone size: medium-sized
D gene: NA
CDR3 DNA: TGCAGCGTTGAAGGGGGGGCCTTCTACGAGCAGTACTTC
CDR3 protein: CSVEGGAFYEQYF

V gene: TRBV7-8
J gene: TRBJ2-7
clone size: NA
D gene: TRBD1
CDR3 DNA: TGTGCCAGCAGCCCTGGGGACAGGGCTTACGAGCAGTACTTC
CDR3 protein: CASSPGDRAYEQYF

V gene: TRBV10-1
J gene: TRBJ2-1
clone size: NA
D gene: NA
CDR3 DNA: TGCGCCAGCAGTGAGCCCGAACAGGGAAATGAGCAGTTCTTC
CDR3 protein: CASSEPEQGNEQFF

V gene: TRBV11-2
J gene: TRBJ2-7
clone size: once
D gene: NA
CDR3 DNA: TGTGCCAGCAGCTTAGGGAGAGGAGGGATTAGCTCCTACGAGCAGTACTTC
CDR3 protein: CASSLGRGGISSYEQYF

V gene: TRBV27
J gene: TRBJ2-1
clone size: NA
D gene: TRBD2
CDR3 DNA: TGTGCCAGCGCCAGGGCTAGCGGGAGTATTAATGAGCAGTTCTTC
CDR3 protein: CASARASGSINEQFF

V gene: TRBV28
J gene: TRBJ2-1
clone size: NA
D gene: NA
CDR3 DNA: TGTGCCAGCAGTCCCCGACCACCAGATGAGCAGTTCTTC
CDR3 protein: CASSPRPPDEQFF